The T cell receptor beta chain under discussion was sequenced for a study of OX40 agonist ivuxolimab in advanced cancers. About the study: Enrolled patients in dose escalation had cancers that were hepatocellular carcinoma, melanoma, renal cell or head and neck cancer.

CDR3 length: 15 residues. With 3 bases clipped from V and 4 bases from J, the junction kept 8 bases outside the gene matches. Germline V gives CDR1 GTSNPN, CDR2 SVGIG (reference sequence). The table came from immunoSEQ multiplex PCR; TCRdb's copy has only in-frame clones and leaves some out. The repertoire holds some 65,000 clones, roughly 84% seen once, with approximately 0.37% in the top ten. Points on this clone: Its antigen is not known.

Study-wide results and limits: Among some nonresponders, normalized T-cell clonal expansion was also low.

Sequenced material: CD4+ or CD8+ T cells sorted from blood, taken in a trial of the OX40 agonist ivuxolimab. The origin of this receptor is an adult with an advanced solid tumor such as melanoma, head and neck, liver or kidney cancer. V and J are TRBV30 and TRBJ1-5; TRBD1 agrees at 8 bases. The CDR3 loop is CAWSRPDRENQPQHF. The DNA for the CDR3 is TGTGCCTGGAGCCGGCCGGACAGGGAAAATCAGCCCCAGCATTTT.